This T cell receptor beta chain was sequenced for a study of cytomegalovirus exposure and HLA in healthy donors. Study conclusions and caveats: Some highly shared sequence variants likely arose as a pipeline artifact. The availability of immune exposure information extended only to CMV serostatus.

As regards this clone: Antigen specificity is unknown.

PCR primers comprised 60 Vbeta and 13 Jbeta primers. The repertoire was sequenced with immunoSEQ multiplex PCR; TCRdb's copy has only in-frame clones and lacks some. The repertoire includes 110,000 or so clones, over 70% of them detected once, and 1% to 1.5% sits in the top ten. The CDR3 extends over 15 amino acids. In germline, CDR1 is MNHEY, CDR2 SVGAGI. V dropped 2 bases and J dropped 3; count of bases not matched to a gene: 4. The sequencing sample was made of PBMCs. The chain links TRBV6-5 to TRBJ2-7, with 10 positions matching TRBD1. The clonotype was recovered from a man aged 40-50 years in good health and CMV-seronegative. CDR3 in DNA: TGTGCCAGCAGTTACGGGGACAGGGGAATCTACGAGCAGTACTTC. It codes for CASSYGDRGIYEQYF.